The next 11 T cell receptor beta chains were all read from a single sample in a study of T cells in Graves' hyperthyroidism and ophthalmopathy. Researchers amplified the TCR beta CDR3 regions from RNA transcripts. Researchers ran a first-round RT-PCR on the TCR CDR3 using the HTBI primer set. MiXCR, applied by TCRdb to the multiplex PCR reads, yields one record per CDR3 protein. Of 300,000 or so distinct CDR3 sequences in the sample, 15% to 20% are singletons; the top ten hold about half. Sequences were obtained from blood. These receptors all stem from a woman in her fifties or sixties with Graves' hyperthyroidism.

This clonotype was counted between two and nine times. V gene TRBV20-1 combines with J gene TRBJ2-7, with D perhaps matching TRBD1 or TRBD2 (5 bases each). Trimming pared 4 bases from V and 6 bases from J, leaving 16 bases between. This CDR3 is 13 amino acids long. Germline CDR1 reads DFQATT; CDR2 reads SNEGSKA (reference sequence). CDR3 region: CSANGDHPGEQYF. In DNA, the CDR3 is TGCAGTGCTAACGGGGACCACCCTGGCGAGCAGTACTTC.

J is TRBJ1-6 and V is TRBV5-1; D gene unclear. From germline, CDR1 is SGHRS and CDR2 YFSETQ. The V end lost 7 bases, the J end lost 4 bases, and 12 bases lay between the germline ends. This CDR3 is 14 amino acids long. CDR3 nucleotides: TGCGCCAGCCACGACGGGTTTTATAATTCACCCCTCCACTTT. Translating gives CASHDGFYNSPLHF.

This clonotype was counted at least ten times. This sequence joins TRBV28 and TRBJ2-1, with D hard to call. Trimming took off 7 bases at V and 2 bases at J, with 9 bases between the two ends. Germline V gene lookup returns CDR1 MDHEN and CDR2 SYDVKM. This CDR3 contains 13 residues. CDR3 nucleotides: TGTGCCAGCATGGGTATAGCCTACAATGAGCAGTTCTTC. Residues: CASMGIAYNEQFF.

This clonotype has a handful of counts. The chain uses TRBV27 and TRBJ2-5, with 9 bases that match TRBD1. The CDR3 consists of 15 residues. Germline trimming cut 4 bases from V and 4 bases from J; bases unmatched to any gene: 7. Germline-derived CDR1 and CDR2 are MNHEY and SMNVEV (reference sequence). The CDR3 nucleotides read TGTGCCAGCAGTTCGGGGGACAGGGTAGGAGAGACCCAGTACTTC. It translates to CASSSGDRVGETQYF.

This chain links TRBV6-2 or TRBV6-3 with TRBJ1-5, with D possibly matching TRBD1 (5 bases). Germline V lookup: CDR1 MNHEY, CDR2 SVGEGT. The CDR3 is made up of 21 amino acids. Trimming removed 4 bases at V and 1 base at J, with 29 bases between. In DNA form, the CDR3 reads TGTGCCAGCAGTTTAACAGGCTCCCAGCTCCGGGACGATCTGAGCAATCAGCCCCAGCATTTT. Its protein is CASSLTGSQLRDDLSNQPQHF.

CDR3 DNA: TGTGCCAGCAGTTTAAGGGGGGGGCGGTACAATGAGCAGTTCTTC. As protein: CASSLRGGRYNEQFF. The chain combines TRBV27 with TRBJ2-1; perhaps TRBD2 as D (7 bases). Between the trimmed V and J ends, which lost 2 bases and 4 bases, there was a span of 12 bases. This CDR3 comprises 15 residues. The germline gives CDR1 MNHEY, CDR2 SMNVEV (reference sequence).

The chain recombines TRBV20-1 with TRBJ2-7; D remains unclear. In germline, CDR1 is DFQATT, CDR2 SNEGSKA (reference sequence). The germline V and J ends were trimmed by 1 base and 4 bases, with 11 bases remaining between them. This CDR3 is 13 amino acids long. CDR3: CSARVSREYEQYF. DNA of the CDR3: TGCAGTGCTAGAGTGAGTAGAGAATACGAGCAGTACTTC.

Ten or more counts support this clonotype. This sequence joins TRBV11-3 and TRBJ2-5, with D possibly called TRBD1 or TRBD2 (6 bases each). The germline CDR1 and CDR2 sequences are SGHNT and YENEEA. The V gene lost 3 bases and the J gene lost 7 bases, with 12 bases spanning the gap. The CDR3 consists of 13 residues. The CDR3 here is CASSFGGQGTQYF. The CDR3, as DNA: TGTGCCAGCAGCTTTGGGGGGCAGGGGACCCAGTACTTC. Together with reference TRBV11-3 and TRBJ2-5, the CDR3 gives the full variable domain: EAGVVQSPRYKIIEKKQPVAFWCNPISGHNTLYWYLQNLGQGPELLIRYENEEAVDDSQLPKDRFSAERLKGVDSTLKIQPAELGDSAVYLCASSFGGQGTQYFGPGTRLLVL.

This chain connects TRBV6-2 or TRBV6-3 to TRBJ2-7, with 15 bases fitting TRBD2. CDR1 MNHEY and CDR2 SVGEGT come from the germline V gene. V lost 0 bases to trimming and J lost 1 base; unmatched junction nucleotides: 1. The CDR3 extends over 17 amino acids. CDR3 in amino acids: CASSYSGLAGGSYEQYV. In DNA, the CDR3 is TGTGCCAGCAGTTACTCGGGACTAGCGGGGGGTTCCTACGAGCAGTACGTC.

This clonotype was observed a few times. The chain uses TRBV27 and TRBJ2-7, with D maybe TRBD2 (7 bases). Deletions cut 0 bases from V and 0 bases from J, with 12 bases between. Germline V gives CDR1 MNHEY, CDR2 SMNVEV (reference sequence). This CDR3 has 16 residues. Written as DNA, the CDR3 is TGTGCCAGCAGTTTATCCCGCGCGGGGGCCTCCTACGAGCAGTACTTC. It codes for CASSLSRAGASYEQYF.

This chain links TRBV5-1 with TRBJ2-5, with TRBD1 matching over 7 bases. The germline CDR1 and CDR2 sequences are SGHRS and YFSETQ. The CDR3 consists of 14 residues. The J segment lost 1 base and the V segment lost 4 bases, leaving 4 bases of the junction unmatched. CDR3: CASSVGQAQETQYF. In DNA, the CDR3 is TGCGCCAGCAGCGTCGGACAGGCCCAAGAGACCCAGTACTTC. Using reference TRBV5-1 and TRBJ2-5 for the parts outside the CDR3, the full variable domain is KAGVTQTPRYLIKTRGQQVTLSCSPISGHRSVSWYQQTPGQGLQFLFEYFSETQRNKGNFPGRFSGRQFSNSRSEMNVSTLELGDSALYLCASSVGQAQETQYFGPGTRLLVL.